This record looks at one TCR beta chain sequence and its context. The antigen is unknown. Primers included in the PCR were 60 Vbeta and 13 Jbeta primers. In the source study's methods: As a later analysis found, there were about 80 million unique TCR beta chains, of which roughly 11 million were shared. Profiled with immunoSEQ multiplex PCR; TCRdb holds only in-frame clones, not every one. That table gives V, J and clone size, and the DNA gave D and trimming. The sample yields around 110,000 clones, roughly 9% seen once. The data stem from a study of cytomegalovirus exposure and HLA in healthy donors. Trimming shortened V by 10 bases and J by 7 bases, and 17 bases separated the two germline ends. The germline V gene has CDR1 LNHDA and CDR2 SQIVND (reference sequence). This CDR3 contains 13 residues. Study-wide results and limits: Per a prior analysis, the majority of TCR beta V segments were productive roughly 87% or roughly 30% of the time. A missense variant in DCLRE1C was later tied to TCR beta V- and J-gene trimming. Relative to equally common others, HLA-associated TCR beta chains showed greater clonal expansion in a later analysis.

The sequencing input was PBMCs. The receptor was isolated from a young man in good health and CMV-seronegative. This rearrangement joins TRBV19 to TRBJ1-5, with TRBD1 as a possible D gene (5 bases). The CDR3 coding sequence is TGTGCCACCGCGCGGGGGTCTCGGCAGCCCCAGCATTTT. It specifies CATARGSRQPQHF. Filled out from reference TRBV19 and TRBJ1-5, the complete variable domain reads DGGITQSPKYLFRKEGQNVTLSCEQNLNHDAMYWYRQDPGQGLRLIYYSQIVNDFQKGDIAEGYSVSREKKESFPLTVTSAQKNPTAFYLCATARGSRQPQHFGDGTRLSIL.